The present entry profiles one T cell receptor (beta chain) with its context. The germline V gene has CDR1 SGHNT and CDR2 YYREEE (reference sequence). V gave up 2 bases and J gave up 4 bases; unmatched junction bases: 5. The CDR3 is 16 amino acids. Clones were sequenced by immunoSEQ multiplex PCR, and TCRdb holds only the in-frame ones, with some missing. The repertoire has about 1.1 million clones, approximately 80% of them found once; the top ten carry 0.7% to 0.95%. This sample stems from a study of shared clonotypes between healthy human individuals. The sequence was collected from a man aged 18 to 30 in good health. Some clones in this sample may be carry-over from other donors' samples. The specimen was memory CD4+ T cells from PBMCs. The subset: CD45RA-negative fraction. This chain joins TRBV5-4 and TRBJ2-2; 10 bases line up with TRBD1. Written as DNA, the CDR3 is TGTGCCAGCAGCTTCTCACGGACAGGGGGCACCGGGGAGCTGTTTTTT. Its protein product is CASSFSRTGGTGELFF.